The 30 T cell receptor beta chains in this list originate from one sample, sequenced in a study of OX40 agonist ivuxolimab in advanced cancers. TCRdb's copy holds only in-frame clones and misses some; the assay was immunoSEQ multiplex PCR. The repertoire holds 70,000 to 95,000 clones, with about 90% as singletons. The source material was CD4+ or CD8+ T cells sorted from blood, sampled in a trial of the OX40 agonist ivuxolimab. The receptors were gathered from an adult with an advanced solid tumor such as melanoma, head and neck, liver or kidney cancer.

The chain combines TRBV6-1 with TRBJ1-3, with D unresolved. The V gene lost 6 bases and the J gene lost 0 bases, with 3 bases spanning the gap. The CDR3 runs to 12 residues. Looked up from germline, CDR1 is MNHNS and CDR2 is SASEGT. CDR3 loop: CASRGSGNTIYF. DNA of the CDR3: TGTGCCAGCAGGGGCTCTGGAAACACCATATATTTT.

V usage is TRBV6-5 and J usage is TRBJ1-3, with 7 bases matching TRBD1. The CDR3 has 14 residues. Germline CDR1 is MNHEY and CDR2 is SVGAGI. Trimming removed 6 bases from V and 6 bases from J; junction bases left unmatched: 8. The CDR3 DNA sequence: TGTGCCAGCAGCGGGACAGCCCGGATAAACACCATATATTTT. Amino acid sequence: CASSGTARINTIYF.

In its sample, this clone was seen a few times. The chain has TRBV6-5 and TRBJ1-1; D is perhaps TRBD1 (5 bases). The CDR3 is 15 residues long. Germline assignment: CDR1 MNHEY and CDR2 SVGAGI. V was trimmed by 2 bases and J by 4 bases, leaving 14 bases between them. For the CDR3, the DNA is TGTGCCAGCAGTTACACATCCAGGGAGGGCACTGAAGCTTTCTTT. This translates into CASSYTSREGTEAFF.

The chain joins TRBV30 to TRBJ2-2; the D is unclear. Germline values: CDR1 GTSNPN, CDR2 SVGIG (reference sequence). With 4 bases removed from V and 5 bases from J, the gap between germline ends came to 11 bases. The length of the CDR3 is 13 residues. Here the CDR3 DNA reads TGTGCCTGGAATAGGCTCAGGACCGGGGAGCTGTTTTTT. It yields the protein CAWNRLRTGELFF.

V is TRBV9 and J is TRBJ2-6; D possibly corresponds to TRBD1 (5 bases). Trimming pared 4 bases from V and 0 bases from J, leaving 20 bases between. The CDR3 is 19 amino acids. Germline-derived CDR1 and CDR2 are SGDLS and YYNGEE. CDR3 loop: CASSSKPAGKSSGANVLTF. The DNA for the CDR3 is TGTGCCAGCAGCTCCAAGCCGGCAGGGAAGAGCTCTGGGGCCAACGTCCTGACTTTC.

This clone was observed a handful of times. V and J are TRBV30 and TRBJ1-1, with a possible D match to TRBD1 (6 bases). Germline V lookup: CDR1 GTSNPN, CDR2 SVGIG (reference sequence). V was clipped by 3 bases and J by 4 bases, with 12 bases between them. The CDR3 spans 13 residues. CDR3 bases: TGTGCCTGGAGGGGGACATCGAGCACTGAAGCTTTCTTT. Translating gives CAWRGTSSTEAFF.

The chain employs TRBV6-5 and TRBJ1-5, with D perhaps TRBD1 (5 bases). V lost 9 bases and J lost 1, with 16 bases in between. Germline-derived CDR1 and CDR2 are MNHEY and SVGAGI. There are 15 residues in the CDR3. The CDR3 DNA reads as TGTGCCAGTAAAAGGGGACTTAAGAGCAATCAGCCCCAGCATTTT. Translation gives CASKRGLKSNQPQHF.

The CDR3 DNA reads TGTGCCAGCAGCCCCACAGGACAGTTCAATCAGCCCCAGCATTTT. It specifies CASSPTGQFNQPQHF. The chain couples TRBV6-5 to TRBJ1-5; possible D gene TRBD1, 6 bases. The CDR3 sequence is 15 residues long. Germline V gene sequence: CDR1 MNHEY, CDR2 SVGAGI. V was pared by 6 bases and J by 3 bases, with 15 bases between.

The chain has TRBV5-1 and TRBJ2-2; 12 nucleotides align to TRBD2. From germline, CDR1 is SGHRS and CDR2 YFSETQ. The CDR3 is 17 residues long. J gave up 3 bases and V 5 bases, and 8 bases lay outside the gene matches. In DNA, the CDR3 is TGCGCCAGCAGTATGGCTAGCGGGGGGGTCCACACCGGGGAGCTGTTTTTT. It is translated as CASSMASGGVHTGELFF.

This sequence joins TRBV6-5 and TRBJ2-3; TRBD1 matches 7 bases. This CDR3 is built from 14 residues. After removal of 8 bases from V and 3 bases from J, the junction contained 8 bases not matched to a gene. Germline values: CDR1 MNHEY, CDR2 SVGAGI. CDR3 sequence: CASRDSRGTDTQYF. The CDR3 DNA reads TGTGCCAGCCGGGACAGCCGGGGAACAGATACGCAGTATTTT.

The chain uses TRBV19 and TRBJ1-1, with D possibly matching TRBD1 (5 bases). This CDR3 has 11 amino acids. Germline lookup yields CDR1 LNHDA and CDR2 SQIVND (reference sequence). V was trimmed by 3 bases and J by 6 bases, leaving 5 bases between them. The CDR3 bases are TGTGCCAGTAGTATCAGGGCTGAAGCTTTCTTT. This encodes CASSIRAEAFF.

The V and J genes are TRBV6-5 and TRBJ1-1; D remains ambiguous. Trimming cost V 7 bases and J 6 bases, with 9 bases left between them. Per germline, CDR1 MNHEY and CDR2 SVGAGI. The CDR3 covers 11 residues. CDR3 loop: CASMESSEAFF. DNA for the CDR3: TGTGCCAGCATGGAGTCCTCTGAAGCTTTCTTT.

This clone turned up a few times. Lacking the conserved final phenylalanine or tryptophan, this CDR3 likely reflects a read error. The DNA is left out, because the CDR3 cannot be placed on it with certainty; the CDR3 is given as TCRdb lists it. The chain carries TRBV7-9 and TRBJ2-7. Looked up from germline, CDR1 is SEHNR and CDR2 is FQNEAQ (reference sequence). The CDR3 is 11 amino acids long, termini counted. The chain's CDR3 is CASSSLGTLNI.

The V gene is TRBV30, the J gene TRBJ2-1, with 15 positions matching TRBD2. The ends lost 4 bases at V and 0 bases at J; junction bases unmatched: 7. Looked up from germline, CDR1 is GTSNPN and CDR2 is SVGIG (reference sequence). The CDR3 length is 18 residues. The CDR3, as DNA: TGTGCCTGGAAATCCGGGACTAGCGGGAGGAGCTCCTACAATGAGCAGTTCTTC. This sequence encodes CAWKSGTSGRSSYNEQFF.

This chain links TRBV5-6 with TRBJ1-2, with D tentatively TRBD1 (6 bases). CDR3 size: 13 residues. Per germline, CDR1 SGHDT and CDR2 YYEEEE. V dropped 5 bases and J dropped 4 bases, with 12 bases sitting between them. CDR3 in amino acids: CASRAPGVYGYTF. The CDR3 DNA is TGTGCCAGCAGGGCGCCAGGGGTCTATGGCTACACCTTC.

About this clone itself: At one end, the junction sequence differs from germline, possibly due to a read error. The CDR3 nucleotides read TGTGCCACCAGCAGAGTCAATCGGGTAGGCTACCTCAACTTC. Protein product: CATSRVNRVGYLNF. The rearrangement uses TRBV15 and TRBJ2-7; D is unclear. Germline loops: CDR1 LNHNV, CDR2 YYDKDF (reference sequence). The CDR3 runs 14 residues.

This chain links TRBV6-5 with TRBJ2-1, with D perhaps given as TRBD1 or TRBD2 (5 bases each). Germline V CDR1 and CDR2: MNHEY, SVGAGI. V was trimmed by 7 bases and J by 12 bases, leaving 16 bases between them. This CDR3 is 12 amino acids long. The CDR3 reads CASKGDVGVQFF. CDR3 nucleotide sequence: TGTGCCAGCAAAGGGGACGTAGGGGTGCAGTTCTTC.

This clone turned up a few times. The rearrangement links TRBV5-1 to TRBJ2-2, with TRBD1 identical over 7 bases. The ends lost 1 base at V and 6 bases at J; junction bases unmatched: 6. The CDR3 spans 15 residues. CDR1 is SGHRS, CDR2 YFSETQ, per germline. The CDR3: CASSLITGVAGELFF. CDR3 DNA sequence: TGCGCCAGCAGCTTGATCACAGGGGTAGCCGGGGAGCTGTTTTTT.

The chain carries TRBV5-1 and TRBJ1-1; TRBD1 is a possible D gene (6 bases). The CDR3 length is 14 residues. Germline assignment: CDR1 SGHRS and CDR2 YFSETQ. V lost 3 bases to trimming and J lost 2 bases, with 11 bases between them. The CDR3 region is CASSWGTSNTEAFF. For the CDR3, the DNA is TGCGCCAGCAGCTGGGGGACATCCAACACTGAAGCTTTCTTT.

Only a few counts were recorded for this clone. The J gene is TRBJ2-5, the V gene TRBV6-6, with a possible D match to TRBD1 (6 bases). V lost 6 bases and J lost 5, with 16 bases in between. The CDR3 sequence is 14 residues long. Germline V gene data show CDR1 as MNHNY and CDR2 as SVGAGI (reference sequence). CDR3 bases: TGTGCCAGCAGGGCCCAGGGGAGTGGGGAGACCCAGTACTTC. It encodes CASRAQGSGETQYF.

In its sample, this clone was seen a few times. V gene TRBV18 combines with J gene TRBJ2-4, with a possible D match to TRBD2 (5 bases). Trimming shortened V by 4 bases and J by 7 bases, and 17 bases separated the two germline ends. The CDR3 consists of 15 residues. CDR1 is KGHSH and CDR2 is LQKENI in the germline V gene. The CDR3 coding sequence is TGTGCCAGCTCACAAACAAACGGGAACGCGAACATTCAGTACTTC. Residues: CASSQTNGNANIQYF.

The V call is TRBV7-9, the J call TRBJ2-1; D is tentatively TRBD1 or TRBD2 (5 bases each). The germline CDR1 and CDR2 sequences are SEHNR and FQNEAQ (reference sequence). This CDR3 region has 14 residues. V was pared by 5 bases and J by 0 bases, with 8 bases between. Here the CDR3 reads CASSPGGSYNEQFF. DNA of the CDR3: TGTGCCAGCAGCCCTGGGGGCTCCTACAATGAGCAGTTCTTC.

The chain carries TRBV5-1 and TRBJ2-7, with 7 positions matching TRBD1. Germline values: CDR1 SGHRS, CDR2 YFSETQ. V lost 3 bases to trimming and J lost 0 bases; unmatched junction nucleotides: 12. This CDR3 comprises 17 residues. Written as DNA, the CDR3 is TGCGCCAGCAGCTGGGGATTGACAGGGCGAAGCTCCTACGAGCAGTACTTC. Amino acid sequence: CASSWGLTGRSSYEQYF.

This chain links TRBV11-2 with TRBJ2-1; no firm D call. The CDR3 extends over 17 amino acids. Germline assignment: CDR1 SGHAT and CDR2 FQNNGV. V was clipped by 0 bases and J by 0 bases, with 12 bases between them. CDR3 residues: CASSLDSWSSSYNEQFF. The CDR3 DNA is TGTGCCAGCAGCTTAGATTCTTGGAGTAGCTCCTACAATGAGCAGTTCTTC.

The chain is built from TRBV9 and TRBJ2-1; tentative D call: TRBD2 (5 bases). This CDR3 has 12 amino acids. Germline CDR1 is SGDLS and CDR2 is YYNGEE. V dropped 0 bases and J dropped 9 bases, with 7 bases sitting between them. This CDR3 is CASSVGTVEQFF. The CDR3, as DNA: TGTGCCAGCAGCGTAGGGACTGTTGAGCAGTTCTTC.

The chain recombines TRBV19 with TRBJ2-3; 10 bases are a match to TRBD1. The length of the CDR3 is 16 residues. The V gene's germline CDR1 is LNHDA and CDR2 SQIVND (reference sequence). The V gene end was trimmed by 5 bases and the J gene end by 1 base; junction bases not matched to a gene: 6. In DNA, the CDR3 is TGTGCCAGTAGTCTGGGACAGGGGAGCGGCACAGATACGCAGTATTTT. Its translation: CASSLGQGSGTDTQYF.

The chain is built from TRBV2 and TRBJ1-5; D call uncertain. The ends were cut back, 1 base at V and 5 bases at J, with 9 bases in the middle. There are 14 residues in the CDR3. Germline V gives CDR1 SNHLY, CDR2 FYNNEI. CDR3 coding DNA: TGTGCCAGCAGTGAAGTCACTAGGGATCAGCCCCAGCATTTT. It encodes CASSEVTRDQPQHF. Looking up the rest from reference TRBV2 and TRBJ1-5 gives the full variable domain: EPEVTQTPSHQVTQMGQEVILRCVPISNHLYFYWYRQILGQKVEFLVSFYNNEISEKSEIFDDQFSVERPDGSNFTLKIRSTKLEDSAMYFCASSEVTRDQPQHFGDGTRLSIL.

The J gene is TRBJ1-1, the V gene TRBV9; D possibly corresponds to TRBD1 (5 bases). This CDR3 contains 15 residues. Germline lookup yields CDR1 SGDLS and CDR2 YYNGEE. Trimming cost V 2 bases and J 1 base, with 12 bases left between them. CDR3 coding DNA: TGTGCCAGCAGCGTCCACCCCAGGGAGAACACTGAAGCTTTCTTT. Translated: CASSVHPRENTEAFF.

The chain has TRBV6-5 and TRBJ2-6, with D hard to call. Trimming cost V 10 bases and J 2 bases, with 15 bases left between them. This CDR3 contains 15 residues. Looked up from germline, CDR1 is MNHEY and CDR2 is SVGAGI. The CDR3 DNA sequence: TGTGCCACTCGCCTCTTCGGTGCTGGGGCCAACGTCCTGACTTTC. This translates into CATRLFGAGANVLTF.

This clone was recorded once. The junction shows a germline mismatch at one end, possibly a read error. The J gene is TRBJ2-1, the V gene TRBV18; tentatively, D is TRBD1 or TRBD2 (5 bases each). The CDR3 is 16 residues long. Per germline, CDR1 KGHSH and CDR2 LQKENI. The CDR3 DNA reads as TGTGCCAGCTCACCACCGGGACCGAGTGGGTACAATGGGCAGTTCTTC. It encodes CASSPPGPSGYNGQFF. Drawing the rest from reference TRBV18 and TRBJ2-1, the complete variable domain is NAGVMQNPRHLVRRRGQEARLRCSPMKGHSHVYWYRQLPEEGLKFMVYLQKENIIDESGMPKERFSAEFPKEGPSILRIQQVVRGDSAAYFCASSPPGPSGYNGQFFGPGTRLTVL.